This TCR beta chain was observed in a study of brain metastases from non-small cell lung cancer. Assay used: immunoSEQ multiplex PCR; TCRdb lists only in-frame clones, some missing. The sample yields some 4,300 clones, about four fifths seen once. The CDR3 contains 15 residues. Losses at the gene ends were 2 bases for V and 3 bases for J; bases not matched to a gene: 2. The germline V gene has CDR1 SGHTA and CDR2 FQGNSA. Comments on this clone: Its specificity is unknown.

Whole-study results and caveats: Expanded T-cell clones appeared in around 60% of brain metastases over primaries.

The origin of this receptor is a donor older than 35 with non-small cell lung cancer. The source material was primary lung tumor tissue. This chain connects TRBV7-2 to TRBJ2-1, with 9 bases matching TRBD1. CDR3 DNA: TGTGCCAGCAGCTTAAGACAGGGGGTCTACAATGAGCAGTTCTTC. As protein: CASSLRQGVYNEQFF.